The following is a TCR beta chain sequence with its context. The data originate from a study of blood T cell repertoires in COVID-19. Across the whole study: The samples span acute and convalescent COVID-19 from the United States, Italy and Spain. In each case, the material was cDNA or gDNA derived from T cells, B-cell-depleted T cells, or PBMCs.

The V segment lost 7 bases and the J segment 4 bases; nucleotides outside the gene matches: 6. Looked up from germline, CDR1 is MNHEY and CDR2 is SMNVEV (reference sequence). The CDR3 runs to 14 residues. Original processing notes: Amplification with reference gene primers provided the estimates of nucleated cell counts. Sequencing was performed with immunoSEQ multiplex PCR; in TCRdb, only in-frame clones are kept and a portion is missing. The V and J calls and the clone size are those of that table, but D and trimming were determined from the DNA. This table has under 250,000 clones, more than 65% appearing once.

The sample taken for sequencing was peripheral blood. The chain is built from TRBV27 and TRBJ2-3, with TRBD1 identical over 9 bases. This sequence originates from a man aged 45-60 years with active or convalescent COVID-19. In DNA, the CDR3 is TGTGCCAGCATTAACACAGGGGGCGCAGATACGCAGTATTTT. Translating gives CASINTGGADTQYF.